These 18 T cell receptor beta chains originate from one sample sequenced in a study of naive CD8 T cells in extremely preterm neonates. Profiling relied on immunoSEQ multiplex PCR, and the TCRdb table lists in-frame clones only, not all of them. The sample has some 6,500 clones; 95% to 98% are singletons. Sequencing was performed on naive CD8+ T cells from blood. The receptor set was obtained from a human donor in good health.

This sequence joins TRBV28 and TRBJ1-1; tentatively, D is TRBD1 (6 bases). CDR3 length: 15 amino acids. Trimming left V 6 bases short and J 1 base short, with 15 bases between. Germline V CDR1 and CDR2: MDHEN, SYDVKM. In DNA, the CDR3 is TGTGCCAGCAGCCCCTCAGGCAGGGGGAACACTGAAGCTTTCTTT. Its protein is CASSPSGRGNTEAFF. The full variable domain, with the rest looked up from reference TRBV28 and TRBJ1-1, is DVKVTQSSRYLVKRTGEKVFLECVQDMDHENMFWYRQDPGLGLRLIYFSYDVKMKEKGDIPEGYSVSREKKERFSLILESASTNQTSMYLCASSPSGRGNTEAFFGQGTRLTVV.

The V and J genes are TRBV5-6 and TRBJ1-2, with 8 nucleotides matching TRBD1. The junction had 8 bases not matched to a gene; V was cut back by 0 bases and J by 10 bases. Germline V gene sequence: CDR1 SGHDT, CDR2 YYEEEE. The CDR3 consists of 14 residues. The CDR3 DNA reads as TGTGCCAGCAGCTTGGGGACAGGGATTAGACCCTACACCTTC. Amino acid sequence: CASSLGTGIRPYTF. The complete variable domain, with remaining parts taken from reference TRBV5-6 and TRBJ1-2, reads DAGVTQSPTHLIKTRGQQVTLRCSPKSGHDTVSWYQQALGQGPQFIFQYYEEEERQRGNFPDRFSGHQFPNYSSELNVNALLLGDSALYLCASSLGTGIRPYTFGSGTRLTVV.

Concerning this clone itself: The junction and the germline gene differ at one end; a read error may be behind it. The chain is built from TRBV11-3 and TRBJ2-3; D is undetermined. Per the germline V gene, CDR1 is SGHNT and CDR2 is YENEEA. This CDR3 comprises 16 residues. This chain's CDR3 is CASSLEAQLSTDTQYF. The CDR3 DNA reads as TGTGCCAGCAGCCTAGAAGCGCAGCTTAGCACAGATACGCAGTATTTT.

This clone was seen just once. The chain joins TRBV9 to TRBJ1-1; 8 bases line up with TRBD1. The ends lost 5 bases at V and 0 bases at J; junction bases unmatched: 6. Looked up from germline, CDR1 is SGDLS and CDR2 is YYNGEE. CDR3 size: 15 residues. CDR3 bases: TGTGCCAGCAGTGTGGGGGACAGGATGAACACTGAAGCTTTCTTT. Its translation is CASSVGDRMNTEAFF.

The chain carries TRBV19 and TRBJ1-2; TRBD1 matches at 8 bases. Germline V gene sequence: CDR1 LNHDA, CDR2 SQIVND (reference sequence). CDR3 length: 18 residues. Trimming at V came to 0 bases and at J to 5 bases, leaving 14 bases not matched to a gene. Here the CDR3 reads CASSIEETGEHHIYGYTF. CDR3 DNA sequence: TGTGCCAGTAGTATAGAGGAGACAGGGGAACACCACATATATGGCTACACCTTC.

The chain recombines TRBV5-1 with TRBJ2-1, with TRBD1 identical over 8 bases. Germline lookup yields CDR1 SGHRS and CDR2 YFSETQ. The CDR3 sequence is 15 residues long. With 5 bases clipped from V and 5 bases from J, the junction kept 9 bases outside the gene matches. The CDR3 region has the DNA TGCGCCAGCAGTCTCAGGACAGGGATCAACAATGAGCAGTTCTTC. Translated, it gives CASSLRTGINNEQFF.

The chain is built from TRBV7-9 and TRBJ2-7; 9 bases match TRBD1. CDR3 size: 14 residues. Germline V gene data show CDR1 as SEHNR and CDR2 as FQNEAQ (reference sequence). The ends lost 4 bases at V and 1 base at J; junction bases unmatched: 2. The CDR3 nucleotides read TGTGCCAGCAGCTCGGGGACAGGGTCCTACGAGCAGTACTTC. Translation gives CASSSGTGSYEQYF.

This chain connects TRBV6-6 to TRBJ1-5, with TRBD1 as a possible D gene (5 bases). Trimming stripped 7 bases from V and 3 bases from J, with 10 bases between. The germline gives CDR1 MNHNY, CDR2 SVGAGI (reference sequence). This CDR3 region has 13 residues. This CDR3 is CASTLTVNQPQHF. Written as DNA, the CDR3 is TGTGCCAGCACTCTGACAGTCAATCAGCCCCAGCATTTT.

The genes are TRBV28 and TRBJ2-3; 11 nucleotides match TRBD2. Germline CDR1 and CDR2: MDHEN and SYDVKM. V shed 2 bases and J 2 bases; nucleotides not matched to a gene: 12. The CDR3 covers 19 residues. CDR3 amino acids: CASSLPTERTSGYTDTQYF. CDR3 DNA: TGTGCCAGCAGTTTACCCACGGAGCGGACTAGCGGGTACACAGATACGCAGTATTTT.

V gene TRBV4-1 combines with J gene TRBJ1-2; D is possibly TRBD1 (6 bases). Germline V gene sequence: CDR1 MGHRA, CDR2 YSYEKL. The ends were cut back, 4 bases at V and 5 bases at J, with 17 bases in the middle. The CDR3 loop spans 15 amino acids. The CDR3 is CASSPYSGQEYGYTF. CDR3 in DNA: TGCGCCAGCAGCCCCTACTCGGGACAAGAATATGGCTACACCTTC.

The gene calls are TRBV5-4 and TRBJ1-6; D perhaps matches TRBD1 (6 bases). In germline, CDR1 is SGHNT, CDR2 YYREEE (reference sequence). The CDR3 covers 14 residues. With 4 bases removed from V and 7 bases from J, the gap between germline ends came to 12 bases. Here the CDR3 DNA reads TGTGCCAGCAGCCCGACAGGAGCAAATTCACCCCTCCACTTT. As protein: CASSPTGANSPLHF.

The rearrangement uses TRBV30 and TRBJ1-1; a weak D match, TRBD1 (6 bases). This CDR3 is 12 amino acids long. The V gene's germline CDR1 is GTSNPN and CDR2 SVGIG (reference sequence). The ends were cut back, 4 bases at V and 10 bases at J, with 16 bases in the middle. DNA for the CDR3: TGTGCCTGGAACCCGGGTGGGGGGGCAGCTTTCTTT. Its protein is CAWNPGGGAAFF.

This chain links TRBV7-3 with TRBJ2-1; the D gene is possibly TRBD2 (7 bases). Germline assignment: CDR1 SGHTA and CDR2 FQGTGA. The CDR3 consists of 15 residues. The V end lost 4 bases, the J end lost 8 bases, and 18 bases lay between the germline ends. CDR3 amino acids: CASSWYAGARYEQFF. CDR3 nucleotides: TGTGCCAGCAGCTGGTACGCGGGGGCCCGGTATGAGCAGTTCTTC.

The CDR3 protein is CASSPGTTDEQFF. In DNA, the CDR3 is TGTGCCAGCAGCCCCGGGACTACGGATGAGCAGTTCTTC. The rearrangement links TRBV6-5 to TRBJ2-1; 7 bases are a match to TRBD2. J lost 8 bases, V lost 6 bases, and 7 bases had no gene match. Germline V gene lookup returns CDR1 MNHEY and CDR2 SVGAGI. The CDR3 contains 13 residues.

V gene TRBV7-6 combines with J gene TRBJ2-3; the D is unclear. V lost 5 bases, J lost 8 bases, and 11 bases lay in between. The CDR3 is 12 amino acids. Germline V gene lookup returns CDR1 SGHVS and CDR2 FNYEAQ. The CDR3 is CASSPRESTQYF. DNA of the CDR3: TGTGCCAGCAGCCCTCGAGAGAGTACGCAGTATTTT.

The J gene is TRBJ1-6, the V gene TRBV7-9; D gene unclear. Germline V gives CDR1 SEHNR, CDR2 FQNEAQ (reference sequence). This CDR3 region has 14 residues. Trimming took 8 bases from V and 9 from J, leaving 17 bases between them. The CDR3 region is CASAGGQASSPLHF. The CDR3 DNA reads TGTGCCAGCGCGGGTGGGCAGGCAAGTTCACCCCTCCACTTT.

The chain joins TRBV19 to TRBJ2-1; TRBD2 matches at 7 bases. Germline lookup yields CDR1 LNHDA and CDR2 SQIVND (reference sequence). This CDR3 is 13 amino acids long. With V trimmed by 8 bases and J by 7 bases, 8 bases remained unmatched. The CDR3 sequence is CASGLVLSNEQFF. The CDR3 DNA reads TGTGCCAGTGGACTAGTGCTTTCGAATGAGCAGTTCTTC.

The gene calls are TRBV11-2 and TRBJ2-3, with 9 bases aligning to TRBD2. The germline V gene has CDR1 SGHAT and CDR2 FQNNGV. The CDR3 extends over 17 amino acids. The trim removed 0 bases at V and 5 bases at J, leaving 9 bases unmatched. CDR3 residues: CASSLDTRLAGLDTQYF. The CDR3 DNA reads TGTGCCAGCAGCTTAGATACTCGGCTAGCGGGGCTAGATACGCAGTATTTT.